These 7 T cell receptor beta chains came from one sample sequenced in a study of blood T cells in healthy people across ages. A second PCR of 7 to 11 cycles used a sample-barcoded 5' primer and a J-beta primer mix. One entry per CDR3 protein results from TCRdb running MiXCR on the 5' RACE reads. The sample records 700,000 to 850,000 distinct CDR3 sequences, 30% to 45% being singletons. Sequenced material: blood. These receptors were obtained from a man younger than 35 in good health.

This clonotype was observed a few times. The chain links TRBV7-3 to TRBJ2-3; D might be TRBD2 (6 bases). Trimming removed 5 bases from V and 4 bases from J, with 13 bases in between. The CDR3 runs to 14 residues. Germline lookup yields CDR1 SGHTA and CDR2 FQGTGA. The CDR3 here is CASSLGGSSDTQYF. The CDR3 DNA is TGTGCCAGCAGCCTGGGAGGTTCTTCAGATACGCAGTATTTT.

This clonotype was counted many times. V usage is TRBV7-2 and J usage is TRBJ2-5; the match to TRBD1 covers 8 bases. The CDR3 runs to 18 residues. With 1 base clipped from V and 2 bases from J, the junction kept 12 bases outside the gene matches. The germline CDR1 and CDR2 sequences are SGHTA and FQGNSA. CDR3 amino acids: CASSLGPPGGSGQETQYF. As DNA, the CDR3 is TGTGCCAGCAGCTTAGGACCCCCAGGGGGCTCTGGTCAAGAGACCCAGTACTTC. Complete variable domain (other parts from reference TRBV7-2 and TRBJ2-5): GAGVSQSPSNKVTEKGKDVELRCDPISGHTALYWYRQSLGQGLEFLIYFQGNSAPDKSGLPSDRFSAERTGGSVSTLTIQRTQQEDSAVYLCASSLGPPGGSGQETQYFGPGTRLLVL.

The chain recombines TRBV7-9 with TRBJ2-7; 7 bases align to TRBD1. Germline V gives CDR1 SEHNR, CDR2 FQNEAQ (reference sequence). The CDR3 runs 16 residues. The V segment lost 4 bases and the J segment 7 bases; nucleotides outside the gene matches: 16. This CDR3 is CASSSAGGPNNNEQYF. CDR3 DNA sequence: TGTGCCAGCAGCTCAGCAGGGGGTCCCAATAACAATGAGCAGTACTTC. Together with reference TRBV7-9 and TRBJ2-7, the CDR3 gives the full variable domain: DTGVSQNPRHKITKRGQNVTFRCDPISEHNRLYWYRQTLGQGPEFLTYFQNEAQLEKSRLLSDRFSAERPKGSFSTLEIQRTEQGDSAMYLCASSSAGGPNNNEQYFGPGTRLTVT.

Many counts were recorded for this clonotype. V and J are TRBV29-1 and TRBJ2-1; D might be TRBD1 or TRBD2, each matching 5 bases. Germline V gene lookup returns CDR1 SQVTM and CDR2 ANQGSEA. The CDR3 consists of 12 residues. Trimming removed 4 bases at V and 5 bases at J, with 9 bases between. CDR3 region: CSVGRDHNEQFF. CDR3 bases: TGCAGCGTTGGTCGGGACCACAATGAGCAGTTCTTC.

This rearrangement joins TRBV5-1 to TRBJ2-3; D is possibly TRBD1 or TRBD2 (5 bases each). The germline V gene has CDR1 SGHRS and CDR2 YFSETQ. The ends were cut back, 0 bases at V and 0 bases at J, with 8 bases in the middle. This CDR3 comprises 15 residues. CDR3 residues: CASSLGGKSTDTQYF. Written as DNA, the CDR3 is TGCGCCAGCAGCTTGGGGGGGAAGAGCACAGATACGCAGTATTTT.

The CDR3 sequence: CSAIRDNLPLNYGYTF. The DNA of the CDR3 is TGCAGTGCAATCCGGGACAATCTTCCCCTTAACTATGGCTACACCTTC. The genes are TRBV20-1 and TRBJ1-2; possible D gene TRBD1, 6 bases. Looked up from germline, CDR1 is DFQATT and CDR2 is SNEGSKA (reference sequence). Trimming left V 6 bases short and J 1 base short, with 21 bases between. This CDR3 spans 16 amino acids.

This clonotype appeared a single time. This rearrangement joins TRBV29-1 to TRBJ1-1; D is ambiguous. The CDR3 length is 12 residues. The germline V gene encodes CDR1 SQVTM and CDR2 ANQGSEA. V lost 4 bases to trimming and J lost 6 bases, with 12 bases between them. In DNA form, the CDR3 reads TGCAGCGTTGTTCGTGGTTCCCCTGAAGCTTTCTTT. This translates into CSVVRGSPEAFF.